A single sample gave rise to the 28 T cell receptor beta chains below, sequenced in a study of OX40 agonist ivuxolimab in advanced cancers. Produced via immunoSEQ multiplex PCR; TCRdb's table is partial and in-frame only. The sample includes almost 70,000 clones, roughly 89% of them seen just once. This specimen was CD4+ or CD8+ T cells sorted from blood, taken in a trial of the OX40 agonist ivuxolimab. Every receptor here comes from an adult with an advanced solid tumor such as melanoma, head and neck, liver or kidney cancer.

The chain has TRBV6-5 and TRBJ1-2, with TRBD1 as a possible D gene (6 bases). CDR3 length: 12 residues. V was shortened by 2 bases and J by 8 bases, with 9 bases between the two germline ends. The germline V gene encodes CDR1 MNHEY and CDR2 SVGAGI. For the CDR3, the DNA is TGTGCCAGCAGTTACGGGGGCCAGGGCTACACCTTC. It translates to CASSYGGQGYTF.

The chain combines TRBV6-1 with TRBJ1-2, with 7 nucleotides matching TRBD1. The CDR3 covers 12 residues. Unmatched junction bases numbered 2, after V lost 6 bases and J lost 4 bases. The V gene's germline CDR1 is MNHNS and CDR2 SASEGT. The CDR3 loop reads CASRDRIYGYTF. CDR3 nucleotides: TGTGCCAGCAGGGACAGGATCTATGGCTACACCTTC.

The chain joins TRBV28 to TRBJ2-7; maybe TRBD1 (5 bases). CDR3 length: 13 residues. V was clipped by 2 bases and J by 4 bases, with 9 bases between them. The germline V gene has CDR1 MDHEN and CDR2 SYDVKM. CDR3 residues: CASSLQNRYEQYF. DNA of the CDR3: TGTGCCAGCAGTTTACAAAACAGGTACGAGCAGTACTTC.

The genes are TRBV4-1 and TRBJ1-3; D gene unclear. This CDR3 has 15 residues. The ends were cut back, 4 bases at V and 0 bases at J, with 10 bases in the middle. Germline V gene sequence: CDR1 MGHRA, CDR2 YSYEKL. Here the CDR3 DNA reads TGCGCCAGCAGCCCCCGGGGAAACTCTGGAAACACCATATATTTT. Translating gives CASSPRGNSGNTIYF.

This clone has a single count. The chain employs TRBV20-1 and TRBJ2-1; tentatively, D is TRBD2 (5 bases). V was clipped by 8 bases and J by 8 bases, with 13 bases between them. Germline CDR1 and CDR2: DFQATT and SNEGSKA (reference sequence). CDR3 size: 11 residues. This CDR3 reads CSCGEKYEQFF. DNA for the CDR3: TGCAGTTGTGGGGAGAAATATGAGCAGTTCTTC.

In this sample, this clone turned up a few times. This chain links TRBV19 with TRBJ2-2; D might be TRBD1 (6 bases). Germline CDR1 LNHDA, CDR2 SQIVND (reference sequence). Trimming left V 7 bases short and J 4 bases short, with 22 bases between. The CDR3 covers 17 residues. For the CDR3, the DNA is TGTGCCAGTACTCCTCCGAACAGGGCCTCGAGCACCGGGGAGCTGTTTTTT. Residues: CASTPPNRASSTGELFF.

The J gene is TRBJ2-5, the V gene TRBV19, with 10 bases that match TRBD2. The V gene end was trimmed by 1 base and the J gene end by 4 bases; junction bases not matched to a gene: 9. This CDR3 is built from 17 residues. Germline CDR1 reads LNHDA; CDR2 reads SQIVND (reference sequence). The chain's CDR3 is CASSIGTASGRGETQYF. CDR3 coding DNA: TGTGCCAGTAGTATAGGTACGGCTAGCGGGAGAGGAGAGACCCAGTACTTC.

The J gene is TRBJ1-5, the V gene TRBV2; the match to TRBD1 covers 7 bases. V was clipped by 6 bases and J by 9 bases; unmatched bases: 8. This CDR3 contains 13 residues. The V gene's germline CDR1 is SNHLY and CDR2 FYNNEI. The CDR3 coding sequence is TGTGCCAGCAGCCTGACAGGGCGTCGGCCCCAGCATTTT. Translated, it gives CASSLTGRRPQHF.

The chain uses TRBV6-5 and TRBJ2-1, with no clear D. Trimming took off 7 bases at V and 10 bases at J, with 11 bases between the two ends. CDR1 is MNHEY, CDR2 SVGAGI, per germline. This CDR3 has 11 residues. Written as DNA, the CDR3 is TGTGCCAGCAACCCCCCCGGGGAGCAGTTCTTC. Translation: CASNPPGEQFF.

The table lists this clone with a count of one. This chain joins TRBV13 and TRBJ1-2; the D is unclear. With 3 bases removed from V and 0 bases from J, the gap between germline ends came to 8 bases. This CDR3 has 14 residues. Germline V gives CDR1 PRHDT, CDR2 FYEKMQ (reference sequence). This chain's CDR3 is CASSLDGSNYGYTF. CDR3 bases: TGTGCCAGCAGCTTGGACGGATCTAACTATGGCTACACCTTC.

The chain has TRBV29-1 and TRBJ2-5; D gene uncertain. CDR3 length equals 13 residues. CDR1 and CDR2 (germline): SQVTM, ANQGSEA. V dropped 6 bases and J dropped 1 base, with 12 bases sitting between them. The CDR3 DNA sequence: TGCAGCGTCCGTCAACAGATCCAAGAGACCCAGTACTTC. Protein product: CSVRQQIQETQYF.

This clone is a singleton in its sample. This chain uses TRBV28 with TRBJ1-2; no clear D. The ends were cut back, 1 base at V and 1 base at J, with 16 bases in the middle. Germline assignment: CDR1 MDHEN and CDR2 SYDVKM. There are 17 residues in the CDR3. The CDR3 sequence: CASSLYKVPVGNYGYTF. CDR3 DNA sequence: TGTGCCAGCAGTTTATATAAGGTCCCCGTGGGTAACTATGGCTACACCTTC.

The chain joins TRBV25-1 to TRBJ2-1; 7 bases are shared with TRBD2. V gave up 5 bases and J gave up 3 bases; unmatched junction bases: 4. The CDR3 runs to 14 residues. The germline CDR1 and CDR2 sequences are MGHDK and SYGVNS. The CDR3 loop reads CASSSGVSYNEQFF. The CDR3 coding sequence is TGTGCCAGCAGTAGCGGGGTTAGCTACAATGAGCAGTTCTTC. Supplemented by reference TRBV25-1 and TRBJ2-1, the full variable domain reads EADIYQTPRYLVIGTGKKITLECSQTMGHDKMYWYQQDPGMELHLIHYSYGVNSTEKGDLSSESTVSRIRTEHFPLTLESARPSHTSQYLCASSSGVSYNEQFFGPGTRLTVL.

The CDR3 DNA is TGTGCCAGTAGTTTTCAACAGGGGAATCAGCCCCAGCATTTT. It specifies CASSFQQGNQPQHF. This chain uses TRBV19 with TRBJ1-5, with 7 bases identical to TRBD1. In germline, CDR1 is LNHDA, CDR2 SQIVND (reference sequence). This CDR3 is 14 amino acids long. V was pared by 5 bases and J by 4 bases, with 5 bases of the junction left unmatched.

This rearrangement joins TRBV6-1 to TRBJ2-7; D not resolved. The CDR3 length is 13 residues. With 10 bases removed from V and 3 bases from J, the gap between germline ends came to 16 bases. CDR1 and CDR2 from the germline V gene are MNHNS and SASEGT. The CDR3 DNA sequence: TGTGCCATCACAGAGACATCAGTCTACGAGCAGTACTTC. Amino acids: CAITETSVYEQYF.

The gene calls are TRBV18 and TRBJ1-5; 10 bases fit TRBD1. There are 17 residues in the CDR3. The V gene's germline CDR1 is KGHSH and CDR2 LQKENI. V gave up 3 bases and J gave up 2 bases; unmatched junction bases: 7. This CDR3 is CASSPGTGEKGNQPQHF. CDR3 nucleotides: TGTGCCAGCTCACCGGGGACAGGGGAAAAGGGCAATCAGCCCCAGCATTTT.

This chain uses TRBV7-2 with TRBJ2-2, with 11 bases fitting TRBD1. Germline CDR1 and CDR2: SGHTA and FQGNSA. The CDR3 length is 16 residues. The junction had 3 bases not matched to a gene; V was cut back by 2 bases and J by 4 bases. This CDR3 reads CASSLLGTGGTGELFF. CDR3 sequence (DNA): TGTGCCAGCAGCTTATTAGGGACAGGGGGCACCGGGGAGCTGTTTTTT.

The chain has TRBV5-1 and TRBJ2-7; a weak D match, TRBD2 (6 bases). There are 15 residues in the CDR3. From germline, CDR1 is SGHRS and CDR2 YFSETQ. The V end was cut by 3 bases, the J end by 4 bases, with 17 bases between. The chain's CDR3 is CASSSISGTSYEQYF. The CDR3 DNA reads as TGCGCCAGCAGCTCTATTTCCGGGACTTCGTACGAGCAGTACTTC. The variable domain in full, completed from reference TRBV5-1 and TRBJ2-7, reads KAGVTQTPRYLIKTRGQQVTLSCSPISGHRSVSWYQQTPGQGLQFLFEYFSETQRNKGNFPGRFSGRQFSNSRSEMNVSTLELGDSALYLCASSSISGTSYEQYFGPGTRLTVT.

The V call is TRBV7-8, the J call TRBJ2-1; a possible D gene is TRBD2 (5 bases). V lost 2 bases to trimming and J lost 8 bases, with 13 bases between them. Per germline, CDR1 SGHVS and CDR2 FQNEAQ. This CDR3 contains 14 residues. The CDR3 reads CASSLMLASYEQFF. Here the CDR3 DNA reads TGTGCCAGCAGCTTAATGCTAGCTAGCTATGAGCAGTTCTTC.

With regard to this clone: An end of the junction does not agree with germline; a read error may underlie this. The CDR3 sequence is CATGGASGGGGDEQYF. The CDR3 region has the DNA TGTGCCACAGGTGGAGCCAGCGGGGGAGGGGGGGACGAGCAATACTTC. V is TRBV5-4 and J is TRBJ2-7; TRBD2 matches at 8 bases. CDR1 SGHNT and CDR2 YYREEE come from the germline V gene (reference sequence). The length of the CDR3 is 16 residues.

The CDR3 DNA is TGTGCCAGCAGCTTAGGACGGCTAACAGATACGCAGTATTTT. The encoded protein is CASSLGRLTDTQYF. This chain joins TRBV7-6 and TRBJ2-3; no clear D. V was shortened by 1 base and J by 3 bases, with 8 bases between the two germline ends. The CDR3 loop spans 14 amino acids. Per the germline V gene, CDR1 is SGHVS and CDR2 is FNYEAQ.

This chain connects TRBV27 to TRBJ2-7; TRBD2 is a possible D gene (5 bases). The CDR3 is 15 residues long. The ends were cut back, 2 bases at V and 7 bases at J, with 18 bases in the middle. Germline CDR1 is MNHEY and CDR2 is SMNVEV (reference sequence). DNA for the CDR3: TGTGCCAGCAGTTTAGAGGGCGGGCCCCTTGGGGAGCAGTACTTC. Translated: CASSLEGGPLGEQYF.

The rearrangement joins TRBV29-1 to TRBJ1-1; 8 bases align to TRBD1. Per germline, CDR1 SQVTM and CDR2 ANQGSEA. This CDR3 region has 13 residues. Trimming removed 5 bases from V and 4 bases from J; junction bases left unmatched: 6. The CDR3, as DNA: TGCAGCGTTAATGACAGGGGTCGCACTGAAGCTTTCTTT. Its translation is CSVNDRGRTEAFF.

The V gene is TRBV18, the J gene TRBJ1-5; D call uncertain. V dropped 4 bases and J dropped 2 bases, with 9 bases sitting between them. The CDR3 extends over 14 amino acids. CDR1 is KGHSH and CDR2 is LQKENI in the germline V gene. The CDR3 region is CASSREPGNQPQHF. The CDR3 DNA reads TGTGCCAGCTCACGTGAACCGGGCAATCAGCCCCAGCATTTT. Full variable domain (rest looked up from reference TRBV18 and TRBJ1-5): NAGVMQNPRHLVRRRGQEARLRCSPMKGHSHVYWYRQLPEEGLKFMVYLQKENIIDESGMPKERFSAEFPKEGPSILRIQQVVRGDSAAYFCASSREPGNQPQHFGDGTRLSIL.

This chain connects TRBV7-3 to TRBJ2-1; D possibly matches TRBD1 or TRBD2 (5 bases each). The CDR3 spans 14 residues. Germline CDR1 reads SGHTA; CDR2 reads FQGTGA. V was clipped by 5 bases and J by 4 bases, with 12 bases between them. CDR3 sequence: CASSQGETYNEQFF. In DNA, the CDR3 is TGTGCCAGCAGCCAAGGGGAGACATACAATGAGCAGTTCTTC.

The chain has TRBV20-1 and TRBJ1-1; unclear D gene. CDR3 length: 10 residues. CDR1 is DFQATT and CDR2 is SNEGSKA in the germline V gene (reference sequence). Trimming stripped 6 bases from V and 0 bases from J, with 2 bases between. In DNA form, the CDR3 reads TGCAGTGCCGTGAACACTGAAGCTTTCTTT. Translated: CSAVNTEAFF.

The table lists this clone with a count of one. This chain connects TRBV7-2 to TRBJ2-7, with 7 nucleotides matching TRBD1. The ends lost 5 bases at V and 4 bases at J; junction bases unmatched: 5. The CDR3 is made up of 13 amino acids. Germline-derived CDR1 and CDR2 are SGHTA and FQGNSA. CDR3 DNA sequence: TGTGCCAGCAGCACCGACAGGGAATACGAGCAGTACTTC. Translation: CASSTDREYEQYF.

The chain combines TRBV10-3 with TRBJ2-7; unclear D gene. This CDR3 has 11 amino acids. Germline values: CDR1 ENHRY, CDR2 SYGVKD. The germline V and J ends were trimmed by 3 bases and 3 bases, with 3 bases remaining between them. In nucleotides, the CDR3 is TGTGCCATCAGTGAAAACTACGAGCAGTACTTC. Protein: CAISENYEQYF.